The 6 T cell receptor beta chains below all came from one sample that was sequenced in a study of cytomegalovirus exposure and HLA in healthy donors. The primer mix had 60 Vbeta and 13 Jbeta primers. Only in-frame clones appear in the TCRdb table, and some are missing; sequencing was by immunoSEQ multiplex PCR. The table counts around 100,000 clones; around 0.59% lies in the top ten. Sequencing used PBMCs. The receptors stem from a man aged 45-65 years in good health and CMV-seronegative.

The chain uses TRBV29-1 and TRBJ2-3; a possible D gene is TRBD1 (6 bases). In germline, CDR1 is SQVTM, CDR2 ANQGSEA. V was pared by 6 bases and J by 0 bases, with 22 bases between. The CDR3 consists of 17 residues. The DNA for the CDR3 is TGCAGCGTCGAGGGGACACGGAATCCCACTAGCACAGATACGCAGTATTTT. It is translated as CSVEGTRNPTSTDTQYF.

V usage is TRBV7-2 and J usage is TRBJ1-1, with 7 bases that match TRBD1. Germline CDR1 is SGHTA and CDR2 is FQGNSA. The CDR3 loop spans 14 amino acids. Trimming removed 7 bases from V and 2 bases from J; junction bases left unmatched: 7. The CDR3 region is CASTMDRLNTEAFF. CDR3 in DNA: TGTGCCAGCACCATGGACAGGCTTAACACTGAAGCTTTCTTT.

The chain combines TRBV4-2 with TRBJ1-4; a possible D gene is TRBD1 (6 bases). The length of the CDR3 is 17 residues. Germline V gene data show CDR1 as LGHNA and CDR2 as YNFKEQ. V lost 4 bases and J 0 bases, leaving 15 bases between the germline ends. The CDR3 region is CASSRQGTPSTNEKLFF. For the CDR3, the DNA is TGTGCCAGCAGCCGTCAGGGGACACCTTCAACTAATGAAAAACTGTTTTTT.

The gene calls are TRBV5-4 and TRBJ2-3, with 10 bases that match TRBD2. Germline V lookup: CDR1 SGHNT, CDR2 YYREEE (reference sequence). V shed 4 bases, J shed 3 bases, and the junction held 8 bases outside the gene matches. The CDR3 is made up of 16 amino acids. Here the CDR3 reads CASSPRASGSTDTQYF. DNA of the CDR3: TGTGCCAGCAGCCCAAGGGCTAGCGGGAGTACAGATACGCAGTATTTT. The full variable domain, its missing parts supplied by reference TRBV5-4 and TRBJ2-3, is ETGVTQSPTHLIKTRGQQVTLRCSSQSGHNTVSWYQQALGQGPQFIFQYYREEENGRGNFPPRFSGLQFPNYSSELNVNALELDDSALYLCASSPRASGSTDTQYFGPGTRLTVL.

The chain couples TRBV7-9 to TRBJ2-1; tentative D call: TRBD2 (5 bases). V gave up 1 base and J gave up 10 bases, with 11 bases separating them. The CDR3 spans 13 residues. Germline V gene sequence: CDR1 SEHNR, CDR2 FQNEAQ (reference sequence). CDR3 sequence: CASSLGEWREQFF. The CDR3 coding sequence is TGTGCCAGCAGCTTAGGGGAGTGGCGGGAGCAGTTCTTC.

This chain connects TRBV5-8 to TRBJ2-3, with 7 bases that match TRBD2. The V gene's germline CDR1 is SGHTS and CDR2 YDEGEE. This CDR3 contains 17 residues. Trimming took 5 bases from V and 6 from J; bases not matched to a gene: 18. The CDR3 nucleotides read TGTGCCAGCAGTCTGGGCGGCGGGAGAAAGATGGGGGATACGCAGTATTTT. Its protein is CASSLGGGRKMGDTQYF.